The T cell receptor beta chain described here comes from a study of blood T cell repertoires in COVID-19. Study background: Collection of acute and convalescent COVID-19 samples took place in the United States, Italy and Spain. PBMCs, B-cell-depleted T cells, or T cells were the source of the cDNA or gDNA that made up the material.

This clone came up a few times. Per the authors' pipeline: Scientists estimated how many nucleated cells there were by amplifying reference gene primers. Method: immunoSEQ multiplex PCR; TCRdb's copy keeps in-frame clones and lacks some. The V and J calls and clone size are taken from that table; D and trimming were inferred from the DNA. Of 130,000 or so clones in the sample, just under 80% are singletons; the top ten hold more than 15%. CDR1 and CDR2 from the germline V gene are SGDLS and YYNGEE. V was shortened by 7 bases and J by 10 bases, with 18 bases between the two germline ends. This CDR3 contains 13 residues.

This clonotype was obtained from a man in his 60s with active or convalescent COVID-19. Sequencing was performed on peripheral blood. The V gene is TRBV9, the J gene TRBJ2-1; tentatively, D is TRBD2 (6 bases). CDR3 residues: CASAPPGSIEQFF. CDR3 DNA: TGTGCCAGCGCCCCTCCCGGGAGCATCGAGCAGTTCTTC.